These 13 T cell receptor beta chains were all obtained from the same sample, sequenced in a study of CD8 T cells in ankylosing spondylitis. Each CDR3 protein is one row after TCRdb ran MiXCR on the 5' RACE reads. The sample has about 350,000 distinct CDR3 sequences, more than 20% seen once. The source material was blood, either unsorted or a sorted T cell fraction (not recorded which). The receptors were sampled from a male donor with ankylosing spondylitis or in good health (not recorded which).

The V gene is TRBV3-1, the J gene TRBJ2-1, with TRBD2 identical over 11 bases. The trim removed 0 bases at V and 10 bases at J, leaving 5 bases unmatched. The CDR3 has 15 amino acids. The germline gives CDR1 LGHDT, CDR2 YNNKEL (reference sequence). This CDR3 is CASSQELAGGSEQFF. The DNA for the CDR3 is TGTGCCAGCAGCCAAGAGCTAGCGGGAGGCTCGGAGCAGTTCTTC.

This clonotype was seen ten or more times. The J gene is TRBJ2-7, the V gene TRBV12-3 or TRBV12-4; D is perhaps TRBD2 (6 bases). Trimming took off 3 bases at V and 0 bases at J, with 9 bases between the two ends. The CDR3 sequence is 14 residues long. The CDR3 loop reads CASSFVGGSYEQYF. CDR3 coding DNA: TGTGCCAGCAGTTTTGTCGGGGGCTCCTACGAGCAGTACTTC.

This CDR3 is CASSPPGRSNEKLFF. The CDR3 DNA reads TGTGCCAGCAGCCCACCGGGACGGAGTAATGAAAAACTGTTTTTT. This chain uses TRBV12-3 or TRBV12-4 with TRBJ1-4, with D perhaps matching TRBD1 (5 bases). Trimming took off 6 bases at V and 4 bases at J, with 15 bases between the two ends. The CDR3 has 15 residues.

The table lists this clonotype with a few counts. J is TRBJ1-2 and V is TRBV29-1, with TRBD1 identical over 12 bases. V trimming: 8 bases; J trimming: 7 bases; junction bases outside the gene matches: 8. The CDR3 is 13 residues long. CDR1 SQVTM and CDR2 ANQGSEA come from the germline V gene. The CDR3 nucleotides read TGCAGCCTACAGGGACAGGGGGCGATTGGCTACACCTTC. Its translation: CSLQGQGAIGYTF.

This clonotype has a handful of counts. This chain joins TRBV2 and TRBJ2-5, with TRBD2 as a possible D gene (5 bases). The CDR3 contains 13 residues. Trimming stripped 7 bases from V and 1 base from J, with 10 bases between. CDR1 and CDR2 from the germline V gene are SNHLY and FYNNEI. The CDR3 is CASTEGFQETQYF. CDR3 DNA sequence: TGTGCCAGCACTGAGGGTTTCCAAGAGACCCAGTACTTC.

The chain is built from TRBV28 and TRBJ1-2, with D hard to call. Germline CDR1 is MDHEN and CDR2 is SYDVKM. This CDR3 comprises 15 residues. Trimming left V 4 bases short and J 0 bases short, with 12 bases between. The CDR3 DNA follows: TGTGCCAGCAGTTCACCCCTAACTCCTAACTATGGCTACACCTTC. It translates to CASSSPLTPNYGYTF.

This clonotype was detected only a few times. J is TRBJ2-1 and V is TRBV5-6; D not certain. CDR3 length: 12 amino acids. CDR1 SGHDT and CDR2 YYEEEE come from the germline V gene. Trimming took 6 bases from V and 6 from J, leaving 10 bases between them. CDR3 nucleotides: TGTGCCAGCACCCTAAATGTCAATGAGCAGTTCTTC. Its translation: CASTLNVNEQFF.

The chain couples TRBV6-1 to TRBJ2-7, with 7 positions matching TRBD1. The CDR3 is 16 residues long. Germline assignment: CDR1 MNHNS and CDR2 SASEGT. Germline trimming cut 2 bases from V and 4 bases from J; bases unmatched to any gene: 11. CDR3 sequence: CASSENPFRDRYEQYF. CDR3 coding DNA: TGTGCCAGCAGTGAAAACCCCTTCCGGGACAGATACGAGCAGTACTTC.

The chain is built from TRBV27 and TRBJ1-6; unclear D gene. The CDR3 consists of 14 residues. Germline CDR1 reads MNHEY; CDR2 reads SMNVEV (reference sequence). V was pared by 6 bases and J by 0 bases, with 6 bases between. In DNA, the CDR3 is TGTGCCAGCAGAGCGAGCTCCTATAATTCACCCCTCCACTTT. It is translated as CASRASSYNSPLHF.

The chain has TRBV20-1 and TRBJ2-2; a weak D match, TRBD1 (5 bases). This CDR3 has 14 amino acids. Germline V CDR1 and CDR2: DFQATT, SNEGSKA (reference sequence). Trimming took off 4 bases at V and 2 bases at J, with 11 bases between the two ends. CDR3: CSAIQDLNTGELFF. The CDR3 DNA sequence: TGCAGTGCTATACAGGACCTAAACACCGGGGAGCTGTTTTTT.

This clonotype showed up just once. The V gene is TRBV12-3 or TRBV12-4, the J gene TRBJ2-7, with 8 positions matching TRBD2. The CDR3 runs 13 residues. V shed 6 bases, J shed 7 bases, and the junction held 8 bases outside the gene matches. The CDR3 nucleotides read TGTGCCAGCAGGACCGGGGGGGGCGAGGAGCAGTACTTC. The encoded protein is CASRTGGGEEQYF.

The table lists this clonotype with many counts. The chain links TRBV12-3 or TRBV12-4 to TRBJ1-1; D ambiguous. Trimming took 5 bases from V and 7 from J, leaving 17 bases between them. The CDR3 is 14 amino acids. CDR3: CASSTWIVEDEAFF. The CDR3 region has the DNA TGTGCCAGCAGTACATGGATTGTCGAGGATGAAGCTTTCTTT.

The chain carries TRBV15 and TRBJ2-3, with 11 bases lining up with TRBD1. Germline V gene lookup returns CDR1 LNHNV and CDR2 YYDKDF (reference sequence). V trimming: 0 bases; J trimming: 6 bases; junction bases outside the gene matches: 5. The CDR3 covers 16 residues. The CDR3 region has the DNA TGTGCCACCAGCAGAGATCTGGACAGGGGGCAGGATACGCAGTATTTT. Protein sequence: CATSRDLDRGQDTQYF.